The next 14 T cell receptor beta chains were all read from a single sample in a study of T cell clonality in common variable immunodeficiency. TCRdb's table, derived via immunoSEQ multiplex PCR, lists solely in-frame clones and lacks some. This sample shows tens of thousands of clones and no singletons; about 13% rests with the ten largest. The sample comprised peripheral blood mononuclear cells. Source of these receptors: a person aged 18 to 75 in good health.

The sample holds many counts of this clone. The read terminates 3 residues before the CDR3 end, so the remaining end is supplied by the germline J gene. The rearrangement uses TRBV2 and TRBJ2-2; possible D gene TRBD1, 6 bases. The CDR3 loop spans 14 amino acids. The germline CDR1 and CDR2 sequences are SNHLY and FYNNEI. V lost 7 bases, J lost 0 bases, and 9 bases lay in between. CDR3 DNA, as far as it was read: TGTGCCAGCATGAGGGACACGAACACCGGGGAG. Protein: CASMRDTNTGE. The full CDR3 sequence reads CASMRDTNTGELFF.

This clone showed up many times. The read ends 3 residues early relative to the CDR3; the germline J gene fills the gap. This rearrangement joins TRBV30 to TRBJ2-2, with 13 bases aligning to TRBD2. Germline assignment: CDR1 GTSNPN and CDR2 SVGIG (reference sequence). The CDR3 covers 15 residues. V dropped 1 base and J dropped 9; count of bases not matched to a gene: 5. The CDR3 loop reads CAWSGLAGGYRELFF. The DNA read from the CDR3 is TGTGCCTGGAGTGGACTAGCGGGGGGATACCGGGAG.

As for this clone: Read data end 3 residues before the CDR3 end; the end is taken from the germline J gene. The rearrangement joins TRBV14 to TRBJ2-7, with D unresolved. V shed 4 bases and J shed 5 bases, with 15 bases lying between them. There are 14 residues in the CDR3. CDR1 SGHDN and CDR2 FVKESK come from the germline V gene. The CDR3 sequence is CASSPERGNHEQYF. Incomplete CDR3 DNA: TGTGCCAGCAGCCCCGAGCGTGGTAACCACGAG.

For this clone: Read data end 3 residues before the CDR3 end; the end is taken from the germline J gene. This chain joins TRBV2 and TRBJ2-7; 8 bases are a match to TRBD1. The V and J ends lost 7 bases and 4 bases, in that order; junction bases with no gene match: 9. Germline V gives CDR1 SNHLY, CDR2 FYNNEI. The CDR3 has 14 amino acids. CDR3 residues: CASKPLTGGYEQYF. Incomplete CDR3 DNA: TGTGCCAGCAAACCTTTAACAGGGGGGTACGAG.

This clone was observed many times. The sequenced CDR3 bases are TGTGCCTGGACACCGTGGCGGGGGCTCACAGATACG. Its protein is CAWTPWRGLTDT. The full CDR3 protein is CAWTPWRGLTDTQYF. This chain connects TRBV30 to TRBJ2-3, with D possibly TRBD2 on 7 matching bases. The observed sequence ends 3 residues before the CDR3 terminus, with the missing tail filled in from the germline J gene. CDR3 size: 15 residues. The V gene lost 4 bases and the J gene lost 2 bases, with 16 bases spanning the gap. Germline V gene lookup returns CDR1 GTSNPN and CDR2 SVGIG (reference sequence). The full variable domain, rest sourced from reference TRBV30 and TRBJ2-3, is SQTIHQWPATLVQPVGSPLSLECTVEGTSNPNLYWYRQAAGRGLQLLFYSVGIGQISSEVPQNLSASRPQDRQFILSSKKLLLSDSGFYLCAWTPWRGLTDTQYFGPGTRLTVL.

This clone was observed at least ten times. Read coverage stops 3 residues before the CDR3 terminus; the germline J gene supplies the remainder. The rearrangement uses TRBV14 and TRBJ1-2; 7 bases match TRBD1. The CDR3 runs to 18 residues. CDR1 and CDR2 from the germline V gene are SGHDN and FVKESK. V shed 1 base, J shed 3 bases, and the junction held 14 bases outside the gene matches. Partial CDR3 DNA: TGTGCCAGCAGCCAAGTGAAGAGGGGGCGAGGGTTGGACTATGGC. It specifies CASSQVKRGRGLDYG. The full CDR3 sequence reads CASSQVKRGRGLDYGYTF.

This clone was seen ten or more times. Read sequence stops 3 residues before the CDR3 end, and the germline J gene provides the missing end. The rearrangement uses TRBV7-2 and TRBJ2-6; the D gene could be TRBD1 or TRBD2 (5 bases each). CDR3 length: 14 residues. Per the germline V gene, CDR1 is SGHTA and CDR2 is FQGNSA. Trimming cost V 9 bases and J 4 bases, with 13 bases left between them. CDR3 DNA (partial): TGTGCCAGTGATGAGGGGTTCGGGGCCAACGTC. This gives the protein CASDEGFGANV. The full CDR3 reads CASDEGFGANVLTF.

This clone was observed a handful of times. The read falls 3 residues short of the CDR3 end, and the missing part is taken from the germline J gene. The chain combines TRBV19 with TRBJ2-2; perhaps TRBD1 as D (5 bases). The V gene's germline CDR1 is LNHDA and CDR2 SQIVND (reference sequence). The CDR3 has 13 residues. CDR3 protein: CASSMRQGSPLFF. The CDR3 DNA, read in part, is TGTGCCAGTAGTATGCGGCAGGGATCACCG.

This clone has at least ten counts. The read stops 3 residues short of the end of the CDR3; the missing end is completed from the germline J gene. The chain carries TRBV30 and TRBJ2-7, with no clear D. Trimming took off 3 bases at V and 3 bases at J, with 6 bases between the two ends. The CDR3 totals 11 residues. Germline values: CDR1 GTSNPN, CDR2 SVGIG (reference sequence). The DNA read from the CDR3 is TGTGCCTGGAGAGTAGACTACGAG. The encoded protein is CAWRVDYE. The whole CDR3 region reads CAWRVDYEQYF.

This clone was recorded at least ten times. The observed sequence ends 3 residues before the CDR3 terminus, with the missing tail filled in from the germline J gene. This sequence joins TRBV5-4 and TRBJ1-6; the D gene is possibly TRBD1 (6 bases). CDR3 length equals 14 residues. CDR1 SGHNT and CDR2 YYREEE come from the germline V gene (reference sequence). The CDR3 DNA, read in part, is TGTGCCAGCAGCCACGAAGGGGGATTGAGGTCC. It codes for CASSHEGGLRS. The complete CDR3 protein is CASSHEGGLRSLHF.

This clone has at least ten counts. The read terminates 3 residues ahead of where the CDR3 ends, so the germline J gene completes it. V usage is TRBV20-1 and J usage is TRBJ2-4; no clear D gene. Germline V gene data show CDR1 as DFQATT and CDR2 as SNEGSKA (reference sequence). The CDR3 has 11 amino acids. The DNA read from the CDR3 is TGCAGTGCTGCCGGCCACTATGGT. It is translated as CSAAGHYG. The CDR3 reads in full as CSAAGHYGQYF.

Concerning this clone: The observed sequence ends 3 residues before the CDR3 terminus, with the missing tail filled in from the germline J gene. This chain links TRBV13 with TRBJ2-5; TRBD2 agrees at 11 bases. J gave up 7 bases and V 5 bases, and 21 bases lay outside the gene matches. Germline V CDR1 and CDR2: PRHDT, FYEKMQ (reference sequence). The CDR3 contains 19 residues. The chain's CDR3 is CASSIDGRWVAGGHGTQYF. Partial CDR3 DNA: TGTGCCAGCAGCATAGATGGACGTTGGGTAGCGGGGGGGCATGGGACC.

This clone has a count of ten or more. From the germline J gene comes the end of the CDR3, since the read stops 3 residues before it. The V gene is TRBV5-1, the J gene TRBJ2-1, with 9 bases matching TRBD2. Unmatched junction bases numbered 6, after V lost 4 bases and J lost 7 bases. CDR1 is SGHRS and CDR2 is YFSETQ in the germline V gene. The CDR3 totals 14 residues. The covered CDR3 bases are TGCGCCAGCAGCGGGGGACTAGCTTTGAATGAG. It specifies CASSGGLALNE. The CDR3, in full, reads CASSGGLALNEQFF.

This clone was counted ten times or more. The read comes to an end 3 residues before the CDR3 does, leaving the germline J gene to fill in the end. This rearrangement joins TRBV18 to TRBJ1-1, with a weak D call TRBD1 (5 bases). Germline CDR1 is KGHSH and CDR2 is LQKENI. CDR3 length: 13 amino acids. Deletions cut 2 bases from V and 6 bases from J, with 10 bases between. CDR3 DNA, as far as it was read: TGTGCCAGCTCACCATTCCGGGGGGCTGAA. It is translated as CASSPFRGAE. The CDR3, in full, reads CASSPFRGAEAFF.